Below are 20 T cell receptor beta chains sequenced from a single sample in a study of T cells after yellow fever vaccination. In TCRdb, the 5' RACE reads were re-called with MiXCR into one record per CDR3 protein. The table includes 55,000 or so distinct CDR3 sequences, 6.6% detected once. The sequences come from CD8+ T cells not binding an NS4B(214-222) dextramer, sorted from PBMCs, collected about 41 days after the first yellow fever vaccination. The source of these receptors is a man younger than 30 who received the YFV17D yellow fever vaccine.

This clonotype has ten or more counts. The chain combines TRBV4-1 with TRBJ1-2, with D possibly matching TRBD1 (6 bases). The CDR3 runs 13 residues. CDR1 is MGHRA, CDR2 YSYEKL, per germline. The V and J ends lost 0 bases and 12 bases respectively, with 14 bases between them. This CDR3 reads CASSQEWQGIHTF. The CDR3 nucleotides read TGCGCCAGCAGCCAAGAGTGGCAGGGGATACACACCTTC.

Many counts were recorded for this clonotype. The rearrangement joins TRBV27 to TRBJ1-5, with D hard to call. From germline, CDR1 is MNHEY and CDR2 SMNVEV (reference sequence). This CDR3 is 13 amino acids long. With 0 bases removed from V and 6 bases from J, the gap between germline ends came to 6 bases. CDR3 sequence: CASSLSILQPQHF. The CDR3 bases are TGTGCCAGCAGTTTATCGATCCTTCAGCCCCAGCATTTT.

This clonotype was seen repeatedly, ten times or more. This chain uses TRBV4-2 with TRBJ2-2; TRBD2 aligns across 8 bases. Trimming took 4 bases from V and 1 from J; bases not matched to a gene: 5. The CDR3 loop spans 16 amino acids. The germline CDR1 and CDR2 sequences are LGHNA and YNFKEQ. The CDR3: CASSPTSGGNTGELFF. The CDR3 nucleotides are TGTGCCAGCAGCCCAACAAGCGGGGGGAACACCGGGGAGCTGTTTTTT.

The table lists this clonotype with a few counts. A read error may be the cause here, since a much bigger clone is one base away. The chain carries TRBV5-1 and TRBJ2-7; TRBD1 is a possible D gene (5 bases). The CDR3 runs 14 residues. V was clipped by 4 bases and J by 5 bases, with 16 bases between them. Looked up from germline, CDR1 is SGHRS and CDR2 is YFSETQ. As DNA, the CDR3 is TGCGCCAGCAGCCTAAAGGGGAACAGCGACGAGCAGTACTTC. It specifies CASSLKGNSDEQYF.

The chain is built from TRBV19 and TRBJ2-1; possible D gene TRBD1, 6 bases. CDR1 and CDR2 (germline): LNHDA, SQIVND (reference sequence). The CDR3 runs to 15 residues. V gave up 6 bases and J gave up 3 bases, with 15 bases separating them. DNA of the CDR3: TGTGCCAGTAGGGGCAGGGGTGGAATCTACAATGAGCAGTTCTTC. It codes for CASRGRGGIYNEQFF.

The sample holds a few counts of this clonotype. CDR3 protein: CASSQDKRTSGGAGHTQYF. Here the CDR3 DNA reads TGCGCCAGCAGCCAAGATAAGAGGACTAGCGGGGGGGCGGGACATACGCAGTATTTT. The chain employs TRBV4-3 and TRBJ2-3, with TRBD2 matching 15 bases. Germline trimming cut 0 bases from V and 7 bases from J; bases unmatched to any gene: 11. The CDR3 runs to 19 residues. CDR1 is LGHNA, CDR2 YSLEER, per germline.

The CDR3 coding sequence is TGTGCCACCAGCAGAGGATGGGGACATGATGACTATGGCTACACCTTC. It translates to CATSRGWGHDDYGYTF. The chain is built from TRBV15 and TRBJ1-2; TRBD1 is a possible D gene (6 bases). The germline V gene encodes CDR1 LNHNV and CDR2 YYDKDF (reference sequence). V was pared by 1 base and J by 3 bases, with 15 bases between. This CDR3 spans 16 amino acids. Full variable domain (remainder filled in from reference TRBV15 and TRBJ1-2): DAMVIQNPRYQVTQFGKPVTLSCSQTLNHNVMYWYQQKSSQAPKLLFHYYDKDFNNEADTPDNFQSRRPNTSFCFLDIRSPGLGDTAMYLCATSRGWGHDDYGYTFGSGTRLTVV.

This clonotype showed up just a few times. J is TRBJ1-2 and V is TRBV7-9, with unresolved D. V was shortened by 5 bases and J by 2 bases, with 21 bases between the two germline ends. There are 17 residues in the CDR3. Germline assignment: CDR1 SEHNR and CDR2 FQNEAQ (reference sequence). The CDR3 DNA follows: TGTGCCAGCAGCCCGCCTCACGCAGACTGGGAAAACTATGGCTACACCTTC. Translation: CASSPPHADWENYGYTF.

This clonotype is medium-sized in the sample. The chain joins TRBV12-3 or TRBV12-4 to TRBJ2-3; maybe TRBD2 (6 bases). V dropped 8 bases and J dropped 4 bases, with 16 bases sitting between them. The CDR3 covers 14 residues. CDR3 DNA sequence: TGTGCCAGCGAGTTATACGCGGGGTCAGATACGCAGTATTTT. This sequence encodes CASELYAGSDTQYF.

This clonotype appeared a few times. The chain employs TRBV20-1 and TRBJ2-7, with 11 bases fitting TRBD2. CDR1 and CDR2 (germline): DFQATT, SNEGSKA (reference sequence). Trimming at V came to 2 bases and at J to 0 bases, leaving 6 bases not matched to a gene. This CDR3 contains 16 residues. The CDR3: CSARPRLAGSSYEQYV. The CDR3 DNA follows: TGCAGTGCTAGACCAAGACTAGCGGGGAGCTCCTACGAGCAGTACGTC.

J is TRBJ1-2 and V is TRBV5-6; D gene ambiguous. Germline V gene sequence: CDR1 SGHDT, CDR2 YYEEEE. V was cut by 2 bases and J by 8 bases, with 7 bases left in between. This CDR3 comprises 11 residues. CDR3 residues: CASSFGQGYTF. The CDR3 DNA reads TGTGCCAGCAGCTTCGGGCAGGGCTACACCTTC.

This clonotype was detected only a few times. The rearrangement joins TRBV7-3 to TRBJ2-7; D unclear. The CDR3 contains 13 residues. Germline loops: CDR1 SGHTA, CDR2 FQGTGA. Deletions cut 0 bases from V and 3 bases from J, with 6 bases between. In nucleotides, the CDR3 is TGTGCCAGCAGCTTAACGCAATACTACGAGCAGTACTTC. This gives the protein CASSLTQYYEQYF.

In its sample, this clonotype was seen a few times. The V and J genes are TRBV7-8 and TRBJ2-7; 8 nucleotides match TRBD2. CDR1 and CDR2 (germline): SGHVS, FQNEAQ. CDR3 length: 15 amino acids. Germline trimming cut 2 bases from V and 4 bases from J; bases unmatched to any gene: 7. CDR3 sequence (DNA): TGTGCCAGCAGCTTAAGTGGGTCTAGCGGGTACGAGCAGTACTTC. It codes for CASSLSGSSGYEQYF.

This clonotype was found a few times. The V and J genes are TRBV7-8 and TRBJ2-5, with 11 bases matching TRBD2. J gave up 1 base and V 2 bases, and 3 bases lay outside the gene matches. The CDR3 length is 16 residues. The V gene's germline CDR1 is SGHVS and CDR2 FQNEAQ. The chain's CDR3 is CASSLLAGGPQETQYF. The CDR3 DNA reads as TGTGCCAGCAGCTTACTAGCGGGGGGTCCCCAAGAGACCCAGTACTTC.

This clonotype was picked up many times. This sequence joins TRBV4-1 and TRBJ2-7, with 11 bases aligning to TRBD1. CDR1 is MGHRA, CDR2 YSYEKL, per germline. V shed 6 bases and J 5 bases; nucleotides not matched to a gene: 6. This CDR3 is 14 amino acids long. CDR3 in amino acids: CASSQRTGGDEQYF. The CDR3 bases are TGCGCCAGCAGTCAGAGGACAGGGGGCGACGAGCAGTACTTC.

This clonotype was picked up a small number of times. CDR3 DNA sequence: TGCGCCAGCAGCCAAGGTCTGGAGGGTGAGCAGTTCTTC. Its translation: CASSQGLEGEQFF. This rearrangement joins TRBV4-1 to TRBJ2-1; tentative D call: TRBD2 (6 bases). Germline CDR1 and CDR2: MGHRA and YSYEKL. The CDR3 has 13 residues. V was trimmed by 1 base and J by 9 bases, leaving 10 bases between them.

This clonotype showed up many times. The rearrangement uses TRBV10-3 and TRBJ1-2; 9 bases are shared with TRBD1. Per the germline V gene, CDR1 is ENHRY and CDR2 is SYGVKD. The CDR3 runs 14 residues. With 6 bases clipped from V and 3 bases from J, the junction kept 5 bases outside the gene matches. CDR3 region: CAIRGQGGDYGYTF. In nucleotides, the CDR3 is TGTGCCATCAGGGGACAGGGAGGGGACTATGGCTACACCTTC.

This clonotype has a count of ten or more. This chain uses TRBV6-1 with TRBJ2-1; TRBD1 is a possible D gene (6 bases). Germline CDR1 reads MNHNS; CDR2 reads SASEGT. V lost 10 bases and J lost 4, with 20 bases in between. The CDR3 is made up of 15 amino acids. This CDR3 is CATGTGLGEYNEQFF. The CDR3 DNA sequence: TGTGCCACCGGAACAGGGCTTGGGGAATACAATGAGCAGTTCTTC.

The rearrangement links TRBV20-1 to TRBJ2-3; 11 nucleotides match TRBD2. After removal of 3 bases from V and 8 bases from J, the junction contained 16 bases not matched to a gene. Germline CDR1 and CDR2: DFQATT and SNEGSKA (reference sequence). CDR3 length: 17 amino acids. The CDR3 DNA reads TGCAGTGCTAGGGATAGCGGGGGGGCCGAAATCCGTGGTACGCAGTATTTT. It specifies CSARDSGGAEIRGTQYF.

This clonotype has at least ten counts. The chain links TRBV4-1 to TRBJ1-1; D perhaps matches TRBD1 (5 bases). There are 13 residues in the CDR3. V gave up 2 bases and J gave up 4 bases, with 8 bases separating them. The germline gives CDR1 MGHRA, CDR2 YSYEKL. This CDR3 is CASSQTDSTEAFF. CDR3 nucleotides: TGCGCCAGCAGCCAAACAGACAGCACTGAAGCTTTCTTT.